The entry that follows covers one T cell receptor (beta chain) sequence. The sample has other DNA sequences that encode this CDR3 too. Between the trimmed V and J ends, which lost 1 base and 1 base, there was a span of 7 bases. Germline V gives CDR1 SGHTA, CDR2 FQGNSA. The CDR3 spans 14 residues. The PCR made use of 60 Vbeta and 13 Jbeta primers. Clones were read by immunoSEQ multiplex PCR, and TCRdb kept only the in-frame ones, dropping some. The sample includes about 110,000 clones. This entry belongs to a study of cytomegalovirus exposure and HLA in healthy donors. The receptor's source is a man younger than 35 in good health and CMV-seronegative. The sequenced sample was PBMCs. The genes are TRBV7-2 and TRBJ1-1; unclear D gene. The CDR3 reads CASSLVGGNTEAFF. The CDR3 DNA is TGTGCCAGCAGCTTAGTGGGAGGGAACACTGAAGCTTTCTTT.